One and the same sample provided the 8 T cell receptor beta chains below, sequenced in a study of blood T cell repertoires in COVID-19. The protocol was immunoSEQ multiplex PCR, while the TCRdb copy is restricted to in-frame clones and leaves out a portion. The repertoire holds approximately 230,000 clones, over 75% seen once, with around 2.2% in the top ten. Sequenced material: peripheral blood. The receptors stem from a woman aged 35 to 49 who had recovered from COVID-19.

This chain joins TRBV4-3 and TRBJ2-7; 7 nucleotides agree with TRBD1. The CDR3 length is 15 residues. After removal of 1 base from V and 3 bases from J, the junction contained 6 bases not matched to a gene. Germline loops: CDR1 LGHNA, CDR2 YSLEER. CDR3: CASSQGGTDIYEQYF. CDR3 nucleotide sequence: TGCGCCAGCAGCCAAGGTGGGACAGATATCTACGAGCAGTACTTC.

V usage is TRBV27 and J usage is TRBJ1-2, with D maybe TRBD1 (5 bases). Germline CDR1 MNHEY, CDR2 SMNVEV (reference sequence). Trimming removed 10 bases at V and 8 bases at J, with 17 bases between. The CDR3 loop spans 12 amino acids. The CDR3 DNA is TGTGCCACCCAGGGAACATCCGGAGGCTACACCTTC. As protein: CATQGTSGGYTF.

This rearrangement joins TRBV18 to TRBJ2-5, with TRBD1 as a possible D gene (5 bases). CDR1 and CDR2 from the germline V gene are KGHSH and LQKENI. CDR3 length: 14 residues. The V end was cut by 2 bases, the J end by 5 bases, with 12 bases between. The CDR3: CASSPALGAETQYF. CDR3 in DNA: TGTGCCAGCTCACCAGCGCTAGGGGCCGAGACCCAGTACTTC.

The chain joins TRBV7-2 to TRBJ1-5; TRBD1 agrees at 7 bases. After removal of 6 bases from V and 0 bases from J, the junction contained 11 bases not matched to a gene. Germline V CDR1 and CDR2: SGHTA, FQGNSA. The CDR3 extends over 17 amino acids. The CDR3 reads CASSWDRSSNSNQPQHF. CDR3 in DNA: TGTGCCAGCAGTTGGGACAGAAGTTCCAATAGCAATCAGCCCCAGCATTTT.

The chain joins TRBV18 to TRBJ1-2, with no clear D. CDR1 and CDR2 (germline): KGHSH, LQKENI. Trimming cost V 3 bases and J 4 bases, with 12 bases left between them. The length of the CDR3 is 14 residues. The CDR3 coding sequence is TGTGCCAGCTCACCGAGGGAAACCTCCTATGGCTACACCTTC. The encoded protein is CASSPRETSYGYTF.

The chain uses TRBV7-6 and TRBJ2-7, with 8 bases identical to TRBD2. With V trimmed by 5 bases and J by 3 bases, 9 bases remained unmatched. The CDR3 totals 15 residues. Looked up from germline, CDR1 is SGHVS and CDR2 is FNYEAQ. The CDR3 region is CASSQTSGGGYEQYF. DNA for the CDR3: TGTGCCAGCAGCCAAACTAGCGGAGGGGGCTACGAGCAGTACTTC.

This rearrangement joins TRBV5-1 to TRBJ2-5; TRBD2 matches at 9 bases. The ends lost 0 bases at V and 2 bases at J; junction bases unmatched: 2. CDR3 length: 15 residues. CDR1 is SGHRS and CDR2 is YFSETQ in the germline V gene. CDR3 nucleotide sequence: TGCGCCAGCAGCTTGGCTAGCGGGGCACAAGAGACCCAGTACTTC. It encodes CASSLASGAQETQYF.

V and J are TRBV30 and TRBJ1-5; the D is unclear. This CDR3 is 13 amino acids long. Trimming cost V 2 bases and J 2 bases, with 7 bases left between them. CDR1 and CDR2 from the germline V gene are GTSNPN and SVGIG (reference sequence). The CDR3 sequence is CAWSTQGNQPQHF. CDR3 DNA: TGTGCCTGGAGTACGCAGGGCAATCAGCCCCAGCATTTT.